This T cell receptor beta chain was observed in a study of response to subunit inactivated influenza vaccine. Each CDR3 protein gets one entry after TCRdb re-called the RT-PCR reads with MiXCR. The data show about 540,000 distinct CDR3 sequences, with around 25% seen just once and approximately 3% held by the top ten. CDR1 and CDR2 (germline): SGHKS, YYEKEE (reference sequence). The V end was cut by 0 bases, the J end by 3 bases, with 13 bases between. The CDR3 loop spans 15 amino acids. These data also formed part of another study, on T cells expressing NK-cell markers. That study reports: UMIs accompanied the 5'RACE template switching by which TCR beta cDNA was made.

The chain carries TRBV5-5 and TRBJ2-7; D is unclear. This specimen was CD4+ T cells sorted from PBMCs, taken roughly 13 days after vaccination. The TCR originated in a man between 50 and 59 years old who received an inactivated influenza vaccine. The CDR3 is CASSLAGLSFYEQYF. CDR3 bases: TGTGCCAGCAGCTTGGCTGGGTTAAGTTTCTACGAGCAGTACTTC.